One sample yielded the 8 T cell receptor beta chains listed below, sequenced in a study of T cell responses to AZD1222 COVID-19 vaccine (dated by TCRdb to the early 2020s). The time point tag for this specimen amounts to: about 28 days (+/-7) after the second vaccine dose. Libraries came from the immunoSEQ multiplex PCR assay. The clones in this table, taken by TCRdb from immuneACCESS, are in-frame only. Not every clone is retained; where verified, under half of the shortfall comes from an unresolved V gene, and the cause of the rest is unknown. For this sample the table gives over 150,000 clones, of which roughly 88% were detected only once. Of the sample, approximately 4.5% falls within the top ten clones. This specimen consisted of peripheral blood, obtained 28 days after the second AZD1222 dose. These receptors originate from an adult who received the AZD1222 COVID-19 vaccine.

The chain recombines TRBV6-5 with TRBJ1-2, with 7 positions matching TRBD1. Germline values: CDR1 MNHEY, CDR2 SVGAGI. The ends lost 0 bases at V and 7 bases at J; junction bases unmatched: 11. This CDR3 has 16 residues. CDR3 protein: CASSYSEVRGGSGYTF. The CDR3 bases are TGTGCCAGCAGTTACTCGGAAGTCAGGGGGGGCTCTGGCTACACCTTC.

The chain links TRBV5-6 to TRBJ1-3, with 7 positions matching TRBD1. J was trimmed by 7 bases and V by 0 bases; bases with no gene match: 4. Germline values: CDR1 SGHDT, CDR2 YYEEEE. The CDR3 has 14 residues. The CDR3 here is CASSLAGTVNTIYF. The CDR3 DNA sequence: TGTGCCAGCAGCTTGGCGGGGACAGTGAACACCATATATTTT.

The chain combines TRBV6-6 with TRBJ1-5; D might be TRBD1 (5 bases). V dropped 8 bases and J dropped 3 bases, with 20 bases sitting between them. Germline assignment: CDR1 MNHNY and CDR2 SVGAGI (reference sequence). The CDR3 is made up of 16 amino acids. The CDR3 bases are TGTGCCAGCGCTCTGATGTTGGGGGGTCTCAATCAGCCCCAGCATTTT. Protein: CASALMLGGLNQPQHF.

The V call is TRBV6-5, the J call TRBJ1-3; D is ambiguous. V dropped 9 bases and J dropped 4 bases, with 16 bases sitting between them. Looked up from germline, CDR1 is MNHEY and CDR2 is SVGAGI. This CDR3 has 14 amino acids. The CDR3 region has the DNA TGTGCCAGTCGTACAGCGTTACAGGGAAACACCATATATTTT. The encoded protein is CASRTALQGNTIYF.

The chain has TRBV6-6 and TRBJ1-4; D uncertain. From germline, CDR1 is MNHNY and CDR2 SVGAGI (reference sequence). The CDR3 has 13 residues. Trimming pared 7 bases from V and 6 bases from J, leaving 12 bases between. CDR3 bases: TGTGCCAGCAAGCCCCCAGCTGATGAAAAACTGTTTTTT. It encodes CASKPPADEKLFF.

V gene TRBV5-1 combines with J gene TRBJ2-1, with 12 positions matching TRBD2. The CDR3 consists of 16 residues. Trimming removed 4 bases from V and 7 bases from J; junction bases left unmatched: 9. CDR1 and CDR2 from the germline V gene are SGHRS and YFSETQ. The CDR3 DNA is TGCGCCAGCAGCGGGGGAGGACTAGCGGGGAGGAATGAGCAGTTCTTC. This gives the protein CASSGGGLAGRNEQFF.

The V call is TRBV19, the J call TRBJ2-3, with 11 bases identical to TRBD2. CDR1 LNHDA and CDR2 SQIVND come from the germline V gene (reference sequence). With 7 bases clipped from V and 2 bases from J, the junction kept 5 bases outside the gene matches. The CDR3 loop spans 15 amino acids. CDR3 region: CASTLAGGNTDTQYF. The CDR3 coding sequence is TGTGCCAGTACCCTAGCGGGGGGCAACACAGATACGCAGTATTTT.

This clone was detected a few times. The V call is TRBV15, the J call TRBJ1-1; TRBD1 matches at 11 bases. This CDR3 is built from 14 residues. Trimming removed 7 bases from V and 5 bases from J; junction bases left unmatched: 6. Germline V CDR1 and CDR2: LNHNV, YYDKDF (reference sequence). CDR3 in amino acids: CATNTWDRGTEAFF. CDR3 in DNA: TGTGCCACCAACACCTGGGACAGGGGGACTGAAGCTTTCTTT.